In this sample, the clone carrying this T cell receptor beta chain turned up a few times. Antigen specificity is unknown. Oncomine TCR Beta short-read sequencing was applied to DNA from cultured CD4+ T cells. TCRdb redid the calling of the PCR reads with MiXCR, one entry per CDR3 protein. This table holds about 4,500 distinct CDR3 sequences, roughly 50% found once. These data belong to a study of vaccination and CD4 T cells after COVID-19. CDR3 length: 16 amino acids. CDR1 is LNHDA, CDR2 SQIVND, per germline (reference sequence). Trimming removed 6 bases from V and 0 bases from J, with 12 bases in between. The sample's treatment: approximately 9-day PBMC culture with coronavirus spike peptide pools or control peptides (ViraFEST assay).

The specimen sequenced was CD4+ T cells from blood, cultured in vitro. J is TRBJ1-6 and V is TRBV19; D uncertain. The clonotype comes from a human donor who had recovered from COVID-19. CDR3 region: CASSPKRSSYNSPLHF. CDR3 nucleotides: TGTGCCAGTAGCCCCAAGAGGAGCTCCTATAATTCACCCCTCCACTTT.